A selection of T cell receptor beta chains follows, all from one sample in a study of T cells after yellow fever vaccination. TCRdb reanalysed the 5' RACE reads using MiXCR and keeps one entry per CDR3 protein. Found here are some 550,000 distinct CDR3 sequences, 15% to 20% of them singletons; the top ten hold roughly an eighth. Source: PBMCs, taken 15 days after the yellow fever booster vaccination. The origin of the receptors is a man younger than 45 who received the YFV17D yellow fever vaccine. Each CDR3 is given with its conserved first and last residue.

TRBV15	TRBJ1-1	CATSRNPTARETEAFF
TRBV5-1	TRBJ2-1	CASSLGDGGSSYNEQFF
TRBV27	TRBJ2-7	CASRTGIGGSEQYF
TRBV7-9	TRBJ2-1	CASSNPGLAGVEQFF
TRBV18	TRBJ1-5	CASSQAPPPNQPQHF
TRBV12-1	TRBJ1-5	CASSFTGTGGQPQHF
TRBV18	TRBJ2-1	CASSPRLLRDYQGEQFF
TRBV2	TRBJ2-3	CASLLYGTSTDTQYF
TRBV2	TRBJ1-2	CASSNRDSLGYTF
TRBV29-1	TRBJ2-3	CSVSQGLAGTDTQYF
TRBV12-3/TRBV12-4	TRBJ2-7	CASSFDRLGEQYF
TRBV28	TRBJ2-3	CASSFLASGRATQYF
TRBV6-2/TRBV6-3	TRBJ2-2	CASSYPDSTGELFF
TRBV4-2	TRBJ2-5	CASSQEGGQGETQYF
TRBV7-9	TRBJ2-1	CASHVGTPPREQFF
TRBV28	TRBJ2-1	CASSLLGTASYNEQFF
TRBV20-1	TRBJ1-5	CSARGQLSNQPQHF
TRBV5-1	TRBJ2-2	CASSWAQGYLAGELFF
TRBV18	TRBJ1-3	CASSPQGPSGNTIYF
TRBV5-2	TRBJ2-6	CASIFGPGSKTSGASGANVLTF
TRBV6-5	TRBJ1-5	CASSYSEGWQPQHF
TRBV10-3	TRBJ2-7	CAISGTSGTYSYEQYF
TRBV5-1	TRBJ2-5	CASSTRTNGETQYF
TRBV7-2	TRBJ2-2	CASSFSGGELFF
TRBV9	TRBJ1-2	CASSVAGYGYTF
TRBV5-1	TRBJ2-7	CASSLETGKIYEQYF
TRBV7-2	TRBJ2-5	CASRFGGTSWETQYF
TRBV24-1	TRBJ2-2	CATSDFSSRGAGELFF
TRBV20-1	TRBJ2-3	CSASSPNREADTQYF
TRBV10-3	TRBJ2-5	CATGTSAEETQYF
TRBV20-1	TRBJ2-5	CSARGVGGNRETQYF
TRBV20-1	TRBJ2-1	CSARRTSGRAMGEQFF
TRBV5-6	TRBJ2-4	CASRLGLGEWNIQYF
TRBV6-2/TRBV6-3	TRBJ2-3	CASSYPPKDTQYF
TRBV7-9	TRBJ2-3	CASSSWTSGRADTQYF
TRBV4-3	TRBJ2-7	CASSRGEMTSSSEQYF
TRBV5-4	TRBJ2-5	CASSLVALGGETQYF
TRBV5-1	TRBJ2-5	CASSLQGRRMKETQYF
TRBV27	TRBJ1-1	CASSLDPLNTEAFF
TRBV7-9	TRBJ2-3	CASSQQKDTQYF
TRBV2	TRBJ2-1	CASKGVGSSYNEQFF
TRBV5-1	TRBJ2-2	CASSLRVTNTGELFF
TRBV18	TRBJ2-7	CASSVLTVYEQYF
TRBV7-2	TRBJ2-2	CASSLTRQGVGELFF
TRBV5-4	TRBJ2-6	CASSTGQPSGANVLTF
TRBV7-2	TRBJ2-5	CASRGSGGEETQYF
TRBV7-2	TRBJ1-6	CASSLGTVFYSPLHF
TRBV15	TRBJ2-7	CATSSPETGSEQYF
TRBV5-1	TRBJ2-7	CASSSYGLAGSYEQYF
TRBV7-2	TRBJ2-3	CASSLLYTQYF
TRBV4-2	TRBJ2-1	CASSREMVAGALQSSYNEQFF
TRBV4-2	TRBJ2-2	CASSLLSGRGTGELFF